This TCR beta chain was obtained from a study of early T cells in non-severe SARS-CoV-2 infection. Turning to the study itself: Chains stayed unpaired after sequencing of bulk RNA from unsorted whole blood.

CDR1 and CDR2 from the germline V gene are SQVTM and ANQGSEA. V dropped 4 bases and J dropped 7 bases, with 14 bases sitting between them. CDR3 size: 12 residues. As part of library construction, unique molecular identifiers were attached to individual cDNA molecules. TCRdb redid the calling of the 5' RACE reads with MiXCR, one entry per CDR3 protein. The sample lists around 61,000 distinct CDR3 sequences, 10% to 13% occurring once. This clonotype occurred a few times. The chain uses TRBV29-1 and TRBJ2-7, with a weak D call TRBD2 (6 bases). This TCR came from an adult who was a healthcare worker with PCR-confirmed SARS-CoV-2 infection or an uninfected control (not recorded which). Sample: whole blood. The DNA of the CDR3 is TGCAGCGTTGCAGGCAGCGCGGGGGAGCAGTACTTC. Amino acid sequence: CSVAGSAGEQYF.